The rows below give T cell receptor beta chains drawn from one sample of a study of blood T cell repertoires in COVID-19. Sequencing was performed with immunoSEQ multiplex PCR; in TCRdb, only in-frame clones are kept and a portion is missing. The sample lists about 410,000 clones, approximately 89% occurring once. The specimen sequenced was peripheral blood. These receptors all come from a woman aged 40-49 years with COVID-19, enrolled during active disease. Both conserved end residues are trimmed from each CDR3.

j_gene,v_gene,CDR3aa
TRBJ2-3,TRBV2,ASSGRIPTSGRAGGTDTQY
TRBJ1-1,TRBV25-1,ASSDTGSTEAF
TRBJ2-5,TRBV7-2,ASSFQRGGGETQY
TRBJ1-2,TRBV7-2,ASSPSGTGSYGYT
TRBJ1-1,TRBV4-2,ASSQEHRGREAF
TRBJ2-7,TRBV19,ASSTGLAGEDKY
TRBJ1-4,TRBV4-3,ASSQQQAGEKLF
TRBJ2-7,TRBV15,ATSRGLAEYEQY
TRBJ2-7,TRBV7-8,ASSRGLAGNYEQY
TRBJ2-3,TRBV27,ASSAGGGDTQY
TRBJ1-4,TRBV30,AWAGQETNEKLF
TRBJ1-3,TRBV25-1,ASSEYWSSGNTIY
TRBJ1-5,TRBV3-1/TRBV3-2,ASSQERGSQPQH